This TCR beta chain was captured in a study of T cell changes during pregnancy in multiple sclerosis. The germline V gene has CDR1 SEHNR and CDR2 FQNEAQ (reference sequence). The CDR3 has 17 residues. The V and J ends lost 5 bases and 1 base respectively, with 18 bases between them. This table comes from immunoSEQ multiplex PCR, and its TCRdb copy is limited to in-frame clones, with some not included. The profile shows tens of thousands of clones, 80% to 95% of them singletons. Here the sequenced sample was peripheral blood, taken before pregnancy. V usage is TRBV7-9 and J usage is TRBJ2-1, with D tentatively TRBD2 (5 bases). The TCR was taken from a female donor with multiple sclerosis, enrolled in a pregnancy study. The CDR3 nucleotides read TGTGCCAGCAGCACACCGGGAAGTCCTTCTTCCTACAATGAGCAGTTCTTC. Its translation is CASSTPGSPSSYNEQFF.